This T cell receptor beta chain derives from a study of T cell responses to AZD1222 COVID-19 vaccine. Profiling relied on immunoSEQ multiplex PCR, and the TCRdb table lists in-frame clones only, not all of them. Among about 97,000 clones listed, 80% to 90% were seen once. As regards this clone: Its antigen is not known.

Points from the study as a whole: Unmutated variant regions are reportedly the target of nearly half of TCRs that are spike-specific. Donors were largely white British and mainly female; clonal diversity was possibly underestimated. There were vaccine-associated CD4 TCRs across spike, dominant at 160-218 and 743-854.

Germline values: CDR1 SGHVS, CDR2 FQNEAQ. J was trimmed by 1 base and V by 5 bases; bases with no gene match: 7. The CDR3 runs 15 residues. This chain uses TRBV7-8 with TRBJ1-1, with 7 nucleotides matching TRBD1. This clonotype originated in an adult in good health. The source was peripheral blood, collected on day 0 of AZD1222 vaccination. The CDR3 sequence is CASSRGWTGNTEAFF. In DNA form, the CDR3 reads TGTGCCAGCAGCCGAGGATGGACAGGGAACACTGAAGCTTTCTTT.